A single sample is the source of the 15 T cell receptor beta chains below, sequenced in a study of regulatory T cells in long-lasting Graves disease. Relying on iRepertoire HTBI primers and Arm-PCR of CDR3 regions, the team built TCR beta libraries. A single record per CDR3 protein comes from TCRdb applying MiXCR to the multiplex PCR reads. The data hold 400,000 to 500,000 distinct CDR3 sequences, with about 16% observed a single time. As to time point: newly diagnosed GD, antithyroid drugs for less than 3 months. Generation of the TCR library employed RNA extracted from PBMCs. These same records also appear under a second study, on T cells in Graves' hyperthyroidism and ophthalmopathy.

Material: peripheral blood mononuclear cells (PBMCs), obtained at new diagnosis, from a patient treated with antithyroid drugs. The receptors stem from a young woman with Graves disease.

This clonotype was seen at least ten times. This chain joins TRBV30 and TRBJ2-5; TRBD2 is a possible D gene (7 bases). This CDR3 has 15 amino acids. V was trimmed by 3 bases and J by 2 bases, leaving 16 bases between them. Looked up from germline, CDR1 is GTSNPN and CDR2 is SVGIG (reference sequence). This CDR3 reads CAWRVGASGQETQYF. CDR3 sequence (DNA): TGTGCCTGGAGAGTGGGGGCTAGCGGACAAGAGACCCAGTACTTC. The full variable domain, in which reference TRBV30 and TRBJ2-5 provide the parts outside the CDR3, is SQTIHQWPATLVQPVGSPLSLECTVEGTSNPNLYWYRQAAGRGLQLLFYSVGIGQISSEVPQNLSASRPQDRQFILSSKKLLLSDSGFYLCAWRVGASGQETQYFGPGTRLLVL.

This clonotype was observed many times. The chain couples TRBV28 to TRBJ1-1, with D perhaps TRBD1 (5 bases). There are 14 residues in the CDR3. Trimming pared 7 bases from V and 7 bases from J, leaving 19 bases between. CDR1 MDHEN and CDR2 SYDVKM come from the germline V gene. The CDR3 DNA is TGTGCCAGCAATACCTTCCCGACGACAGTTGAAGCTTTCTTT. Its protein product is CASNTFPTTVEAFF.

This clonotype has just a few counts. V usage is TRBV11-2 and J usage is TRBJ2-3, with TRBD1 matching over 7 bases. Per germline, CDR1 SGHAT and CDR2 FQNNGV. V lost 5 bases to trimming and J lost 2 bases; unmatched junction nucleotides: 7. The CDR3 covers 15 residues. CDR3: CASSHRQGTTDTQYF. CDR3 bases: TGTGCCAGCAGCCATAGACAGGGCACCACAGATACGCAGTATTTT. The full variable domain, rest sourced from reference TRBV11-2 and TRBJ2-3, is EAGVAQSPRYKIIEKRQSVAFWCNPISGHATLYWYQQILGQGPKLLIQFQNNGVVDDSQLPKDRFSAERLKGVDSTLKIQPAKLEDSAVYLCASSHRQGTTDTQYFGPGTRLTVL.

Only a few counts were recorded for this clonotype. The CDR3 DNA follows: TGTGCCAGCAGCCAAGATATGCCTAGCGGGAGTTACGAGCAGTACTTC. Its protein is CASSQDMPSGSYEQYF. The rearrangement links TRBV3-1 to TRBJ2-7, with 10 bases identical to TRBD2. The length of the CDR3 is 16 residues. Germline V lookup: CDR1 LGHDT, CDR2 YNNKEL (reference sequence). J gave up 4 bases and V 0 bases, and 6 bases lay outside the gene matches.

Note on this clonotype: This may arise from a read error, as a much more abundant clone is one base away. The chain employs TRBV7-9 and TRBJ2-2; TRBD2 aligns across 8 bases. Germline-derived CDR1 and CDR2 are SEHNR and FQNEAQ (reference sequence). Trimming at V came to 4 bases and at J to 2 bases, leaving 15 bases not matched to a gene. CDR3 length: 19 residues. In DNA form, the CDR3 reads TGTGCCAGCAGCTCGACTAGCGAGAGAGGGTTGGTTAACACCGGGGAGCTGTTTTTT. Amino acid sequence: CASSSTSERGLVNTGELFF.

This clonotype appeared a few times. The V and J genes are TRBV7-6 and TRBJ2-1; D remains unclear. Germline CDR1 SGHVS, CDR2 FNYEAQ. The V gene lost 1 base and the J gene lost 7 bases, with 8 bases spanning the gap. CDR3 length equals 13 residues. The CDR3 spells CASSLGSWNEQFF. The CDR3 DNA follows: TGTGCCAGCAGCTTAGGGAGCTGGAATGAGCAGTTCTTC.

This clonotype was seen at least ten times. This rearrangement joins TRBV6-1 to TRBJ2-3, with a possible D match to TRBD1 (5 bases). The V end lost 11 bases, the J end lost 0 bases, and 12 bases lay between the germline ends. CDR1 is MNHNS, CDR2 SASEGT, per germline. CDR3 length equals 13 residues. In DNA, the CDR3 is TGTGCCTCCAGACAGCCTAGCACAGATACGCAGTATTTT. Translation gives CASRQPSTDTQYF.

The rearrangement joins TRBV28 to TRBJ1-1, with a tentative D call TRBD1 (6 bases). The CDR3 consists of 15 residues. The germline V and J ends were trimmed by 1 base and 1 base, with 10 bases remaining between them. Germline values: CDR1 MDHEN, CDR2 SYDVKM. The CDR3: CASSLFGGANTEAFF. The CDR3 DNA reads as TGTGCCAGCAGTTTATTTGGGGGCGCGAACACTGAAGCTTTCTTT.

The gene calls are TRBV20-1 and TRBJ2-1, with D tentatively TRBD2 (5 bases). The CDR3 runs to 16 residues. Germline loops: CDR1 DFQATT, CDR2 SNEGSKA (reference sequence). Between the trimmed V and J ends, which lost 0 bases and 10 bases, there was a span of 22 bases. The CDR3 nucleotides are TGCAGTGCTAGAGATTGGGCTGTAGCGAGAGGCGGGGAGCAGTTCTTC. Translation gives CSARDWAVARGGEQFF.

This clonotype was observed a handful of times. The J gene is TRBJ1-1, the V gene TRBV10-3; 7 bases fit TRBD1. CDR3 size: 15 residues. CDR1 and CDR2 (germline): ENHRY, SYGVKD. V gave up 3 bases and J gave up 4 bases; unmatched junction bases: 8. The CDR3 region is CAISDDPTGFTEAFF. In DNA form, the CDR3 reads TGTGCCATCAGTGATGACCCGACAGGGTTCACTGAAGCTTTCTTT.

The sample holds many counts of this clonotype. The chain combines TRBV6-1 with TRBJ2-7; 8 bases map to TRBD1. The germline V gene encodes CDR1 MNHNS and CDR2 SASEGT. The J segment lost 4 bases and the V segment lost 5 bases, leaving 7 bases of the junction unmatched. CDR3 length: 14 amino acids. As DNA, the CDR3 is TGTGCCAGCAGTCCCACGGGACAGGCTTACGAGCAGTACTTC. The encoded protein is CASSPTGQAYEQYF.

The genes are TRBV27 and TRBJ2-2; D is undetermined. There are 13 residues in the CDR3. Germline V gives CDR1 MNHEY, CDR2 SMNVEV (reference sequence). With 1 base removed from V and 5 bases from J, the gap between germline ends came to 5 bases. CDR3 protein: CASSLLRTGELFF. The CDR3 DNA reads as TGTGCCAGCAGTTTATTAAGGACCGGGGAGCTGTTTTTT.

This sequence joins TRBV5-6 and TRBJ2-7; D is ambiguous. CDR3 length: 16 residues. V gave up 4 bases and J gave up 2 bases, with 19 bases separating them. In germline, CDR1 is SGHDT, CDR2 YYEEEE. As DNA, the CDR3 is TGTGCCAGCAGCCTCAGTGTAGGTCCTAAGGCCTACGAGCAGTACTTC. Its protein product is CASSLSVGPKAYEQYF.

This clonotype was observed at least ten times. The rearrangement links TRBV10-3 to TRBJ2-1, with 12 bases fitting TRBD2. The CDR3 is 19 residues long. V lost 5 bases, J lost 2 bases, and 13 bases stayed unmatched. In germline, CDR1 is ENHRY, CDR2 SYGVKD. CDR3 region: CAISQTSGSQPTPYNEQFF. The CDR3, as DNA: TGTGCCATCAGTCAGACTAGCGGGAGTCAGCCGACGCCCTACAATGAGCAGTTCTTC.

This clonotype was seen only a few times. The chain carries TRBV15 and TRBJ1-1, with a tentative D call TRBD1 (5 bases). This CDR3 has 15 amino acids. Germline V gene sequence: CDR1 LNHNV, CDR2 YYDKDF (reference sequence). Trimming cost V 3 bases and J 4 bases, with 15 bases left between them. The CDR3 spells CATSRTQQGFTEAFF. CDR3 coding DNA: TGTGCCACCAGCAGGACCCAGCAGGGATTCACTGAAGCTTTCTTT.